In its sample, the clone carrying this T cell receptor beta chain ranks as medium-sized. The target antigen is unknown. CDR3 length equals 13 residues. V lost 8 bases, J lost 7 bases, and 17 bases lay in between. Whole-study findings and limits: The TCR gene usage of tumor memory CD4+ T cells clustered together with blood and lymph node memory CD4+ cells and with lymph node naive CD4+ cells. Greatest tumor Treg TCR overlap was with tumor naive CD4+ cells.

Tregs were sorted as CD4+CD25+CD127-/low cells. Adaptor-ligated barcode primers were used to amplify TRBV12-4/TRBJ1-2 clonotypes. MiXCR was run by TCRdb on the multiplex PCR reads, yielding one entry per CDR3 protein. The table shows a few thousand distinct CDR3 sequences, with around 1.1% occurring only once. Sample: tumor-infiltrating Tregs sorted from the breast tumor. The rearrangement joins TRBV12-3 or TRBV12-4 to TRBJ1-2; possible D gene TRBD1, 5 bases. The receptor was derived from a female donor with breast cancer. The CDR3 loop is CASGNSGNGGYTF. For the CDR3, the DNA is TGTGCCAGCGGGAACTCAGGGAACGGTGGCTACACCTTC.